The entry below describes one TCR beta chain. Its antigen is unknown. No per-base quality is available; no much larger clone lies one base away. The germline V gene (reference sequence) sets CDR1 to LNHNV and CDR2 to YYDKDF. Cut back by 0 bases and 4 bases, the V and J ends lie 5 bases apart. The CDR3 numbers 13 residues from cysteine through phenylalanine. The CDR3 DNA has 39 bases and is translated from base 1. This entry is derived from a study of shared clonotypes between healthy human individuals (dated by TCRdb to about 2020). Regarding the research as a whole: Three men and a couple of women, aged 18 to 49 years, made up the cohort. To estimate repertoire size and how much clonotypes are shared between individuals, the study performed deep sequencing of blood TCR repertoires from a few healthy adults. Per donor, three plates each were used for CD4 naive and CD4 memory, two for CD8 naive, and one for CD8 memory. Different laboratories and diverse techniques were used to prepare libraries and sequence TCR repertoires, to increase sequencing depth and limit assay-specific biases. Each donor's leukapheresis produced roughly between roughly 0.94 and 9.5 billion PBMCs. Study-level results and caveats: Sharing across a handful of donors was observed for 5% to 6.5% of naive CD4, 3% to 3.5% of naive CD8, over 2% of memory CD4, and less than 0.45% of memory CD8 clonotypes. Compared with non-shared clonotypes, the clonotypes found in all four sorted-subset donors had higher generation probabilities. Only blood was sampled, and tissue TCR repertoires likely differ from those in blood. Naive subsets generally had larger estimated clonotype richness than memory subsets did. Because the study included a small number of donors, the genetic and exposure-history diversity represented was limited. Pairwise subsampling led to the expectation that sequencing depth would affect the degree of clonotype sharing among donors. Rarefaction of sorted-subset datasets indicated incomplete sequencing despite the large sequencing depth.

The donors were healthy, HIV-negative adults who had no recently reported acute infections or vaccinations. Only Caucasian adults living in Nashville, Tennessee, USA were represented among the donors. Magnetic negative selection was used to enrich CD4+ T cells, after which naive cells were positively selected on CD45RA and the negative fraction became the memory subset. Blood was collected by leukapheresis, and PBMCs were isolated by Ficoll-Histopaque density gradient centrifugation and then cryopreserved in liquid nitrogen vapor phase. Analytical flow cytometry was used to check the purity and quantity of every magnetically sorted T cell population. Genomic DNA was isolated from every sorted fraction and measured by UV absorbance on a Nanodrop 2000c. Using the deep immunoSEQ assay, multiplex PCR amplified TCR CDR3 regions from genomic DNA. Extracted genomic DNA from each cell subset was distributed evenly across all wells of several immunoSEQ 96-well plates, and each plate was treated as a replicate. For sorted subsets, roughly 200 ng genomic DNA, equal to 30,000 to 35,000 T cell genomes, was loaded into each replicate PCR. Purified libraries were measured with a Qubit 3.0 fluorometer, size-checked on a Bioanalyzer 2100, and measured again with the KAPA Library Quantification kit. Every immunoSEQ 96-well plate was sequenced on a separate single-read 150-cycle Illumina NextSeq 550 flow cell. In the original analysis: Because the immunoSEQ output included only junctional sequences and no quality scores, the filtering could not be the same as the filtering used for full-length reads. To assign V/J genes and CDR3, sequences were annotated against IMGT germline references using PyIR, a Python wrapper for IgBLAST v1.9. Any read was removed if the V/J assignment was weak (E-value above 1e-6), the CDR3 was missing, or the read contained stop codons, out-of-frame junctions, or ambiguous translated residues. V3J clonotypes were defined by identical inferred V gene, J gene, and CDR3 amino acid sequence. The percentage overlap between two repertoires was calculated by dividing the number of shared unique clonotypes by the size of the smaller repertoire. RTK rarefaction, the Chao1 estimator, and Recon v2.1 estimates of unobserved clonotypes were used to assess repertoire richness. OLGA was used to compute generation probabilities for all TCRbeta clonotypes that the gDNA method yielded from four donors. This immuneACCESS table, as held by TCRdb, lists in-frame sequences with V and J called but not all clones. Of the missing ones, under half trace to an unresolved V gene in checked studies; the others have no known cause. Clone size and the V and J calls come from that table; the DNA yielded D and trimming. For this sample there are over 850,000 clones; roughly 74% appear just once. 0.6% to 0.7% of the sample rests with the top ten.

The sequencing input was memory CD4+ T cells from PBMCs. What this sample's cell subset or site label stands for: CD45RA-negative fraction. The chain uses TRBV15 and TRBJ2-3; no D gene is confidently identified. This receptor was identified in a man between 18 and 29 years old in good health. Some clones in this sample may be carry-over from other donors' samples. The CDR3 in this case is CATSRDGPDTQYF. DNA sequence: TGTGCCACCAGCAGAGACGGCCCAGATACGCAGTATTTT.